Following are 7 T cell receptor beta chains from one sample sequenced in a study of tumor and adjacent non-tumor tissue in lung cancer. A modified ARM-PCR protocol with three rounds of nested PCR amplified TCRbeta. TCRdb re-called the multiplex PCR reads through MiXCR, storing one row per CDR3 protein. The table has 220,000 or so distinct CDR3 sequences, 70% to 75% seen once; the top ten hold less than 25%. The template was RNA from unsorted bulk tissue. Sequencing used lung tumor tissue. The origin of the receptors is a man between 60 and 70 years old with non-small cell lung cancer.

With regard to this clonotype: At one end, the junction sequence differs from germline, possibly due to a read error. The rearrangement joins TRBV9 to TRBJ2-2; the D gene is possibly TRBD1 (7 bases). The CDR3 consists of 15 residues. Germline CDR1 is SGDLS and CDR2 is YYNGEE. The CDR3 coding sequence is TGTTCCAGCAGCATAGATCAGGGGGGTACCGGGGAGCTGTTTTTT. Residues: CSSSIDQGGTGELFF.

The chain employs TRBV20-1 and TRBJ1-2; no firm D call. V gave up 2 bases and J gave up 2 bases, with 15 bases separating them. Germline CDR1 is DFQATT and CDR2 is SNEGSKA (reference sequence). CDR3 length equals 15 residues. CDR3 amino acids: CSARLYEQGNYGYTF. The CDR3 region has the DNA TGCAGTGCTAGATTATATGAACAAGGGAACTATGGCTACACCTTC.

This clonotype came up a few times. This chain uses TRBV28 with TRBJ2-4; D unresolved. The CDR3 has 12 residues. V gave up 6 bases and J gave up 10 bases, with 13 bases separating them. CDR1 is MDHEN, CDR2 SYDVKM, per germline. This CDR3 reads CASSSTGRIQYF. In DNA, the CDR3 is TGTGCCAGCAGCTCGACCGGTAGGATTCAGTACTTC.

This clonotype appeared a single time. A much larger clone differs by one base, so this may be a read error. The CDR3 sequence is CSGSTTQGTDTQYF. Written as DNA, the CDR3 is TGCAGTGGTAGCACTACCCAAGGGACAGATACGCAGTATTTT. J is TRBJ2-3 and V is TRBV20-1; D is uncertain. The CDR3 sequence is 14 residues long. In germline, CDR1 is DFQATT, CDR2 SNEGSKA (reference sequence). V lost 7 bases to trimming and J lost 3 bases, with 17 bases between them.

Worth noting for this clonotype: A junction boundary mismatches the germline segment, possibly from a read error. The V call is TRBV6-1, the J call TRBJ1-5, with 7 bases that match TRBD1. The CDR3 extends over 14 amino acids. CDR1 is MNHNS and CDR2 is SASEGT in the germline V gene. The CDR3 region has the DNA TGTGCCAGCATACTAGGGGGGGCGGGACAGCCCCAGCTTTTT. Translated, it gives CASILGGAGQPQLF.

A word on this clonotype: One end of the junction is discordant with germline, which a read error may explain. The V gene is TRBV12-3 or TRBV12-4, the J gene TRBJ1-2; 8 nucleotides align to TRBD1. The CDR3 has 13 residues. The CDR3 is CASSPDREDGCTF. The DNA for the CDR3 is TGTGCCAGCAGTCCGGACAGGGAGGATGGCTGCACCTTC.

Comment on this clonotype: Germline is not matched at one junction end, which may reflect a read error. The V gene is TRBV11-2, the J gene TRBJ2-1, with 11 bases that match TRBD2. The germline V gene has CDR1 SGHAT and CDR2 FQNNGV. The CDR3 has 17 amino acids. The CDR3 coding sequence is TGTACCAGTAGCCCTCAACAGGGACTAGCGGAAGACAATGAGCACTTCTTC. Its protein is CTSSPQQGLAEDNEHFF.